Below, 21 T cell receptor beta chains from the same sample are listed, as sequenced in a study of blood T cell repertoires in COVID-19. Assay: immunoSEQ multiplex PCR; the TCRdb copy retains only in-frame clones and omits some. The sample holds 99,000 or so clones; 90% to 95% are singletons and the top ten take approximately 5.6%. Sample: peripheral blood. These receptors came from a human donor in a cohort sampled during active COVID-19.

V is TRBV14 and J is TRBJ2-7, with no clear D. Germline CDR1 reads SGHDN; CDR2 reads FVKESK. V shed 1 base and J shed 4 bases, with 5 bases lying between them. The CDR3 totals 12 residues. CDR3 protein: CASSQVVYEQYF. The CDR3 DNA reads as TGTGCCAGCAGCCAAGTAGTTTACGAGCAGTACTTC.

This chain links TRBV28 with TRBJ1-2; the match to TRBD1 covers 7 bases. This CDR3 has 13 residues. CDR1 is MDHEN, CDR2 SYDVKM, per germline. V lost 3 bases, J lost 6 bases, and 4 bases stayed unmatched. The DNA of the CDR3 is TGTGCCAGCAGTTTTGTAACAGGGGATGGCTACACCTTC. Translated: CASSFVTGDGYTF.

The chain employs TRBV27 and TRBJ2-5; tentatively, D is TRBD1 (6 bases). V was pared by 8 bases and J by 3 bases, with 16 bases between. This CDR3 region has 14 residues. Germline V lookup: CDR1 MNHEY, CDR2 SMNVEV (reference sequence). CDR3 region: CASHPRGWEETQYF. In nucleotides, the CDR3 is TGTGCCAGCCACCCCAGGGGTTGGGAAGAGACCCAGTACTTC.

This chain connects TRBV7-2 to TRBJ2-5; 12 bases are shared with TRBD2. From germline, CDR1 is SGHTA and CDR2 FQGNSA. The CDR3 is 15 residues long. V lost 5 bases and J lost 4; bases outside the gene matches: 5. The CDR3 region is CASSIRTSGIETQYF. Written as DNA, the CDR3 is TGTGCCAGCAGCATAAGGACTAGCGGGATAGAGACCCAGTACTTC.

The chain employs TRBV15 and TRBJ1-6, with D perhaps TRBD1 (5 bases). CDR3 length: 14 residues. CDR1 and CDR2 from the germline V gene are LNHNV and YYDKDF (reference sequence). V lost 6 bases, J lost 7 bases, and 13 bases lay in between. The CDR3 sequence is CATRAQVENSPLHF. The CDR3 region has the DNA TGTGCCACCAGGGCACAGGTGGAAAATTCACCCCTCCACTTT.

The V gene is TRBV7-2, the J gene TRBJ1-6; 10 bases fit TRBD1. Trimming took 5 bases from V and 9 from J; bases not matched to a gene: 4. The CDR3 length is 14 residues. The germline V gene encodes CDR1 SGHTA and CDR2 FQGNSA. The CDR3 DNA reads TGTGCCAGCAGCCTCGACAGGGGGCGTTCACCCCTCCACTTT. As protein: CASSLDRGRSPLHF.

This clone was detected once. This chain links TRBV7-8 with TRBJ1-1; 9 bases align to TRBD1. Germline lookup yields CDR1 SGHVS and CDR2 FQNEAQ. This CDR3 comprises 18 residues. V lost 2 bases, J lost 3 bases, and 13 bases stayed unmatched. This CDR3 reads CASSLNFRQGEFYTEAFF. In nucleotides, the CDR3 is TGTGCCAGCAGCTTAAACTTTCGACAGGGGGAATTCTACACTGAAGCTTTCTTT.

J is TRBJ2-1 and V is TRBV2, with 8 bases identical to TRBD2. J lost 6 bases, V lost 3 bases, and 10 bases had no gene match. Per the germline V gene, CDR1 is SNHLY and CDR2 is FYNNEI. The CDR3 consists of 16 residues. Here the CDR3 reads CASSDLRRGATNEQFF. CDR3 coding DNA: TGTGCCAGCAGTGACTTGAGGCGGGGGGCAACCAATGAGCAGTTCTTC.

This CDR3 reads CASSARGLQAGLDTQYF. The CDR3 nucleotides are TGTGCCAGCAGCGCCAGGGGACTCCAAGCGGGATTGGATACGCAGTATTTT. This chain connects TRBV9 to TRBJ2-3; a weak D match, TRBD2 (7 bases). Germline values: CDR1 SGDLS, CDR2 YYNGEE. CDR3 length: 17 residues. V was cut by 3 bases and J by 6 bases, with 23 bases left in between.

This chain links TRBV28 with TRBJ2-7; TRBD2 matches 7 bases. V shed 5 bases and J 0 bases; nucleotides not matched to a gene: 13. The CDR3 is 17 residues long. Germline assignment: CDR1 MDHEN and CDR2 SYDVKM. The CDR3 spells CASSPPRGGSLSYEQYF. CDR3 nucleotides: TGTGCCAGCAGTCCCCCTAGGGGCGGGAGCCTCTCCTACGAGCAGTACTTC.

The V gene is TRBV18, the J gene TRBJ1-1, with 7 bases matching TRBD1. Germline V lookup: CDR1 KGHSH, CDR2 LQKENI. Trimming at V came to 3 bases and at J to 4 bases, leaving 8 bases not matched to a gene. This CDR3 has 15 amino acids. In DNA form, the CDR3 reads TGTGCCAGCTCACCCGTACAGGGGAAGAGCACTGAAGCTTTCTTT. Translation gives CASSPVQGKSTEAFF.

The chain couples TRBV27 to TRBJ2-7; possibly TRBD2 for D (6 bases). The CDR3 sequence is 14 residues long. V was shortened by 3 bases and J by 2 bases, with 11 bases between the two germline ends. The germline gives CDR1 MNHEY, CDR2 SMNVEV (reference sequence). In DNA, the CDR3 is TGTGCCAGCAGTTTGGGACTCACGGCCTACGAGCAGTACTTC. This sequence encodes CASSLGLTAYEQYF.

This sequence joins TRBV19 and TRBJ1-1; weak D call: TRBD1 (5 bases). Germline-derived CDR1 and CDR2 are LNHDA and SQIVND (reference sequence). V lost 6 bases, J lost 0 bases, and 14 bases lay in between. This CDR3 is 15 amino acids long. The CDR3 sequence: CASRVRDRLNTEAFF. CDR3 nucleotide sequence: TGTGCCAGTAGGGTCAGGGATCGGTTGAACACTGAAGCTTTCTTT.

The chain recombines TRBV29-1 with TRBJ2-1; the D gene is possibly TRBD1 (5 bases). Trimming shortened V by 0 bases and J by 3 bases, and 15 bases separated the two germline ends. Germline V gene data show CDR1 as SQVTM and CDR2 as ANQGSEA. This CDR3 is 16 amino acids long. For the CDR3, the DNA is TGCAGCGTTGAAGAAGGGCAGGGAATATTCTACAATGAGCAGTTCTTC. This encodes CSVEEGQGIFYNEQFF.

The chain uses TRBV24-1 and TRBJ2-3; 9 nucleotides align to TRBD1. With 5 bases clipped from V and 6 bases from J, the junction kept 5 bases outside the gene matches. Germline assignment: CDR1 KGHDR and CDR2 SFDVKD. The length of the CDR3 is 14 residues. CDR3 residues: CATSAGQGMDTQYF. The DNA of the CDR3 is TGTGCCACCAGTGCGGGACAGGGCATGGATACGCAGTATTTT.

The DNA for the CDR3 is TGTGCCAGCAGTGACCGGGGACTAGACACGTCTGAGACGCAGTATTTT. This gives the protein CASSDRGLDTSETQYF. V usage is TRBV2 and J usage is TRBJ2-3; TRBD2 matches at 8 bases. The CDR3 runs to 16 residues. Trimming removed 3 bases from V and 9 bases from J; junction bases left unmatched: 14. In germline, CDR1 is SNHLY, CDR2 FYNNEI.

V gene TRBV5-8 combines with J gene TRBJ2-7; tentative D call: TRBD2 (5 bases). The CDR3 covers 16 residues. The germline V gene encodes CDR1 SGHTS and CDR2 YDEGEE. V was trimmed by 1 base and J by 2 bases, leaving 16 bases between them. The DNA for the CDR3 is TGTGCCAGCAGCTTGTCGCGGGCAGGCTTAACCTACGAGCAGTACTTC. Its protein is CASSLSRAGLTYEQYF.

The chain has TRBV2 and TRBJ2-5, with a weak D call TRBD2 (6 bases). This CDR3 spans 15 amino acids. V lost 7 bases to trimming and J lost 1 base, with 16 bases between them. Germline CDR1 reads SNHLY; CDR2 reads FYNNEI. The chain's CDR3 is CASTGGGGTQETQYF. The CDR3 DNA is TGTGCCAGCACTGGGGGAGGAGGGACCCAAGAGACCCAGTACTTC.

CDR3 sequence (DNA): TGTGCCAGTAGTAAGGGACTAGCGGGAGCGAGCACAGATACGCAGTATTTT. Its translation is CASSKGLAGASTDTQYF. The rearrangement joins TRBV19 to TRBJ2-3; 14 bases fit TRBD2. The CDR3 runs 17 residues. Trimming cost V 4 bases and J 0 bases; bases outside gene matches: 3. The V gene's germline CDR1 is LNHDA and CDR2 SQIVND (reference sequence).

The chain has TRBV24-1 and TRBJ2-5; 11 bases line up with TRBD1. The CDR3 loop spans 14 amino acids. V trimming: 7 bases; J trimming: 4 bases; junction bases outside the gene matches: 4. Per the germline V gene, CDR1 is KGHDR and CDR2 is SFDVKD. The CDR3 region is CATSQGQGGETQYF. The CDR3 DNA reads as TGTGCCACCAGCCAGGGACAGGGGGGAGAGACCCAGTACTTC.

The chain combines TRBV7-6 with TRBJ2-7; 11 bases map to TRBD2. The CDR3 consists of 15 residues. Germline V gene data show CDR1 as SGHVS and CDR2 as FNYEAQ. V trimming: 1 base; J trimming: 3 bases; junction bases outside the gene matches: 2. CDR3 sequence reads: CASSLGLAGNYEQYF. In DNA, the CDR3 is TGTGCCAGCAGCTTAGGACTAGCGGGGAACTACGAGCAGTACTTC.